The clone carrying this T cell receptor (beta chain) came up a few times. Its target is not known. The CDR3 extends over 15 amino acids. Germline V CDR1 and CDR2: SEHNR, FQNEAQ (reference sequence). V was pared by 4 bases and J by 4 bases, with 4 bases of the junction left unmatched. The sample originates from a study of T cell repertoires in cytomegalovirus infection. Broader study findings: HLA-C-restricted CMV-specific TCR beta clonotypes were dominant in the ex vivo response.

TCRdb used MiXCR to reprocess the reads, holding one entry per CDR3 protein. The sample has around 130,000 distinct CDR3 sequences; approximately 9.2% are singletons. This receptor was obtained from a human donor in good health (CMV status not recorded). Some clones in this sample may be carry-over from other donors' samples. This chain uses TRBV7-9 with TRBJ2-1; TRBD2 matches at 10 bases. The source material was PBMCs. CDR3: CASSSLAGLYNEQFF. The CDR3, as DNA: TGTGCCAGCAGCTCACTAGCGGGGTTGTACAATGAGCAGTTCTTC.